This record covers a single T cell receptor (beta chain). Its binding antigen is unknown. No much larger clone exists at a distance of one base, and base qualities are not known. The Qiagen DNeasy kit was used to extract genomic DNA both from unsorted PBMCs and from the negatively selected CD4+ and CD8+ fractions. Amplification of TCR beta CDR3 regions was done by immunoSEQ multiplex PCR with primers that anneal to V and J segments. A synthetic immune receptor repertoire was used to minimize amplification bias, and any residual bias was removed computationally once sequencing was done. Under the source paper's analysis protocol: Custom Python scripts were used to quantify repertoire diversity as the Shannon entropy index. Unsorted, CD4+ and CD8+ repertoires were analyzed separately, except for combined analyses in which CD4+ and CD8+ sequences were merged in silico. A clone counted as expanded when the clone's frequency after treatment rose at least 2-fold relative to C1D1, and clones undetected at baseline were given a pseudocount of 0.5. Singleton clones were defined as clones with 0 or 1 copy at C1D1, and non-singleton clones were defined as clones with 2 or more copies. By matching protein sequences in sorted samples from the same patient, clones expanded in unsorted samples were annotated as CD4+, CD8+ or unknown. Diversity changes from C1D1 to C4D1 were tested in paired samples using Wilcoxon tests. Sourced from immuneACCESS, this table was stored by TCRdb with only in-frame sequences that have V and J called. A share of the clones is absent; for the studies checked, an unresolved V gene accounts for under half, and the remainder has no known explanation. V and J calls and clone size come straight from that table; D and trimming were deduced from the DNA. In this sample the table shows around 14,000 clones, around 83% of which occur a single time. The ten largest account for around 27% of the sample.

The sample comes from a study of PD-1 blockade in classical Hodgkin lymphoma (dated by TCRdb to about 2020). Describing the broader study: Nivolumab dosing was 3 mg/kg intravenously every 2 weeks, continuing until either disease progression or unacceptable toxicity. To define a peripheral blood immune signature of response to PD-1 blockade in classical Hodgkin lymphoma, the study combined TCR beta sequencing with CyTOF. Beyond this particular receptor, the publication reports: Diversity was lower in patients who began nivolumab less than 1 year after ASCT, so these patients were left out of later analyses to avoid confounding by immune reconstitution. Baseline TCR diversity was reported to be lower in newly diagnosed patients than in healthy donors, and even lower in relapsed/refractory patients. The study covered only a single clinical trial cohort, and the causes of the repertoire differences, possibly disease activity or prior therapy, were still not defined. A significant rise by C4D1 was seen in CD4+ but not CD8+ TCR diversity (p=0.0027 vs p=0.16), with the rise being most apparent in complete responders (p=0.02). Trial patients with a complete response had baseline diversity similar to that of newly diagnosed patients, while partial responders and progressors had significantly lower diversity.

The time point tag for this specimen amounts to: cycle 2 day 1 (C2D1) of nivolumab. Every trial patient had relapsed following autologous stem cell transplantation, and prior brentuximab vedotin exposure was what differed among cohorts A, B and C. The trial cohort was composed of 56 patients with relapsed/refractory classical Hodgkin lymphoma, for whom complete response, partial response or progressive disease was recorded as best overall response. In the multi-cohort phase II CheckMate 205 trial, trial patients received single-agent nivolumab. An independent review committee assessed best overall response using the 2007 International Working Group response criteria. Trial PBMCs were collected just before the start of nivolumab (C1D1) and during therapy at cycle 2 day 1 and cycle 4 day 1. Peripheral blood was collected in 8 mL Vacutainer Cell Preparation Tubes, from which PBMCs were isolated by centrifugation and then cryopreserved.

From the cysteine through the phenylalanine, the CDR3 covers 11 amino acids. Only the CDR3 region is kept as DNA, spanning 33 bases read in frame from base 1. V is shortened by 2 bases, J by 12 bases, and the region joining them spans 8 bases. CDR1 KGHSH and CDR2 LQKENI are derived from the germline V gene. This chain joins TRBV18 to TRBJ2-1; the D gene is not confidently resolved. The input for sequencing was peripheral blood mononuclear cells (PBMCs), taken before the second cycle of nivolumab. This receptor was obtained from a human donor with classical Hodgkin lymphoma. The CDR3 protein is CASSPGEGQFF. The bases are TGTGCCAGCTCACCAGGCGAAGGGCAGTTCTTC.